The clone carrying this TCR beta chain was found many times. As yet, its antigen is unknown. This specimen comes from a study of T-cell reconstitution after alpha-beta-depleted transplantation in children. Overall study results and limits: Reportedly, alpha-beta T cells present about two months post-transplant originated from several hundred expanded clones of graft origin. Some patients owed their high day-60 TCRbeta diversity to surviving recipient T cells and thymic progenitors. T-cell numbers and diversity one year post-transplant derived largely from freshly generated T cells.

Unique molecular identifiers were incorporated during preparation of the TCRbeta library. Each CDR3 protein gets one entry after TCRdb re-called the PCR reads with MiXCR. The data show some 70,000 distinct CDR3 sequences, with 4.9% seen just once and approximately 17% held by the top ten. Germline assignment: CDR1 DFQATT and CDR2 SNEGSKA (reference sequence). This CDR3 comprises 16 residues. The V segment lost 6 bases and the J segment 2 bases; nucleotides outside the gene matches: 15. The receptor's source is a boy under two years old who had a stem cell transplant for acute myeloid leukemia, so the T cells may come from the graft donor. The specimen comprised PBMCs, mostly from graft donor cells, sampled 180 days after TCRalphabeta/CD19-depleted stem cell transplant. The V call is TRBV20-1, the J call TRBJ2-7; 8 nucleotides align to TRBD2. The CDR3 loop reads CSAVEYERGRAYEQYF. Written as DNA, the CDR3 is TGCAGTGCCGTAGAGTATGAGCGGGGGCGAGCCTACGAGCAGTACTTC.